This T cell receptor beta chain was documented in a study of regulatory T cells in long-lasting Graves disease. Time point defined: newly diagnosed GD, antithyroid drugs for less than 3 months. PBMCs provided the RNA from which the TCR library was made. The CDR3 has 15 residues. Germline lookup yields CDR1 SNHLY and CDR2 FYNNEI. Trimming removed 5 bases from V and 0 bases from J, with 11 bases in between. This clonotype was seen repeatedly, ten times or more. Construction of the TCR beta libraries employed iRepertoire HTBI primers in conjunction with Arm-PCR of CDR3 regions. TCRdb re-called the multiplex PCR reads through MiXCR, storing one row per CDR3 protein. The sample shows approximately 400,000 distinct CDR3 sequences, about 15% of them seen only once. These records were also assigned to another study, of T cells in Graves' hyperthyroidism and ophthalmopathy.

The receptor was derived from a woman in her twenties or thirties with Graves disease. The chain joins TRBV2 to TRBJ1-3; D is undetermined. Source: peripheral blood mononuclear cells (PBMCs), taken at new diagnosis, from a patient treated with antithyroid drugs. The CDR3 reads CASSSERPSGNTIYF. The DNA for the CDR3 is TGTGCCAGCAGTTCCGAGCGACCCTCTGGAAACACCATATATTTT.